A selection of T cell receptor beta chains follows, all from one sample in a study of shared clonotypes between healthy human individuals. Sequenced by immunoSEQ multiplex PCR; TCRdb stores in-frame clones only, minus some. Counted here are about 990,000 clones, around 78% occurring once; the ten biggest clones make up 0.55% to 0.7%. The sample comprised memory CD4+ T cells from PBMCs. The receptors here all came from a young man in good health. Some clones in this sample may be carry-over from other donors' samples. CDR3s include the opening cysteine and the closing phenylalanine or tryptophan. Fields, in order: clone size, D gene, J gene, V gene, CDR3 DNA, CDR3 protein. A D gene is named only where the DNA matches it firmly. Size is omitted from some rows. Given values are once, few, many or a class for expanded clones.

clone_size: once
d_call: NA
j_call: TRBJ2-5
v_call: TRBV2
cdr3_nt: TGTGCCAGCAGCTTGGGGGACGCACAAGAGACCCAGTACTTC
cdr3_aa: CASSLGDAQETQYF

clone_size: few
d_call: TRBD1
j_call: TRBJ1-2
v_call: TRBV27
cdr3_nt: TGTGCCAGCAGTTTATCGACAGGGGACTATGGCTACACCTTC
cdr3_aa: CASSLSTGDYGYTF

clone_size: NA
d_call: TRBD1
j_call: TRBJ1-5
v_call: TRBV27
cdr3_nt: TGTGCCAGCAGTATCCGGGACAGGGGTCCGCCCCAGCATTTT
cdr3_aa: CASSIRDRGPPQHF

clone_size: NA
d_call: TRBD2
j_call: TRBJ2-3
v_call: TRBV9
cdr3_nt: TGTGCCAGCAGCGTAGGGGCTAGCGGGAGGAAGGCAGATACGCAGTATTTT
cdr3_aa: CASSVGASGRKADTQYF

clone_size: NA
d_call: NA
j_call: TRBJ2-6
v_call: TRBV28
cdr3_nt: TGTGCCAGCAGTTTCGGGTGGGCTGGGGCCAACGTCCTGACTTTC
cdr3_aa: CASSFGWAGANVLTF

clone_size: few
d_call: TRBD1
j_call: TRBJ2-7
v_call: TRBV5-1
cdr3_nt: TGCGCCAGCAGCCCGAGAGTGGGGACAGGGTCCTACGAGCAGTACTTC
cdr3_aa: CASSPRVGTGSYEQYF

clone_size: NA
d_call: NA
j_call: TRBJ2-1
v_call: TRBV18
cdr3_nt: TGTGCCAGCTCACCCTCAAGGATGGATCTACAGTTCTTC
cdr3_aa: CASSPSRMDLQFF

clone_size: few
d_call: TRBD2
j_call: TRBJ2-7
v_call: TRBV7-2
cdr3_nt: TGTGCCAGCAGCCCAGTCGGGAGCGGGACCTACGAGCAGTACTTC
cdr3_aa: CASSPVGSGTYEQYF

clone_size: few
d_call: NA
j_call: TRBJ2-3
v_call: TRBV10-3
cdr3_nt: TGTGCCATCAGTGACCCCGGGATGGGAGGCACAGATACGCAGTATTTT
cdr3_aa: CAISDPGMGGTDTQYF

clone_size: NA
d_call: TRBD2
j_call: TRBJ2-7
v_call: TRBV6-1
cdr3_nt: TGTGCCAGCAGTGCCTTCGCTAGCGGTACAATATACGAGCAGTACTTC
cdr3_aa: CASSAFASGTIYEQYF

clone_size: NA
d_call: NA
j_call: TRBJ2-3
v_call: TRBV14
cdr3_nt: TGTGCCAGCAGTATCAGCAGGGGTGGAGATACGCAGTATTTT
cdr3_aa: CASSISRGGDTQYF

clone_size: few
d_call: NA
j_call: TRBJ2-1
v_call: TRBV28
cdr3_nt: TGTGCCAGCAGTCGAGCGGGTTCGCCCTACAATGAGCAGTTCTTC
cdr3_aa: CASSRAGSPYNEQFF